The subject of this entry is one T cell receptor (beta chain). The data were taken from a study of blood T cell repertoires in COVID-19. Study information: T cells, B-cell-depleted T cells, or PBMCs supplied cDNA or gDNA.

Per the original methods: Amplified reference gene primers provided the basis for estimating nucleated cell counts. Produced via immunoSEQ multiplex PCR; TCRdb's table is partial and in-frame only. That table supplies the V and J calls and clone size; D and trimming were determined from the DNA. The sample has about 51,000 clones; roughly 91% are singletons. The TCR sequence derives from a man aged 50-59 years with active COVID-19. Material: peripheral blood.

The CDR3 loop is CATSRDRASGGPFTDTQYF. In DNA form, the CDR3 reads TGTGCCACCAGCAGAGATCGGGCTAGCGGGGGGCCGTTCACAGATACGCAGTATTTT. The V and J genes are TRBV15 and TRBJ2-3, with 11 bases identical to TRBD2. The CDR3 length is 19 residues. Germline trimming cut 0 bases from V and 2 bases from J; bases unmatched to any gene: 10. Germline lookup yields CDR1 LNHNV and CDR2 YYDKDF (reference sequence).